This T cell receptor (beta chain) is drawn from a study of cytomegalovirus exposure and HLA in healthy donors. Germline CDR1 is LNHNV and CDR2 is YYDKDF (reference sequence). This CDR3 comprises 17 residues. V shed 2 bases, J shed 5 bases, and the junction held 11 bases outside the gene matches. This clone was detected only a few times. The target antigen is unknown. Assay: immunoSEQ multiplex PCR; the TCRdb copy retains only in-frame clones and omits some. The sample records about 84,000 clones, roughly 88% being singletons. Whole-study findings and limits: A later analysis found first-cohort TCR clusters tended to co-occur in the 90 to 150 validation repertoires.

The source material was PBMCs. This receptor was identified in a man aged 25 to 40 in good health and CMV-seronegative. The chain is built from TRBV15 and TRBJ2-3, with 9 bases lining up with TRBD1. CDR3 nucleotides: TGTGCCACCAGCAGAAGAACCGGGACAGGGCCCGGAGATACGCAGTATTTT. Translated, it gives CATSRRTGTGPGDTQYF.